The T cell receptor (beta chain) described here comes from a study of neurological immune-mediated disorders. It was by 5'RACE with 10-nucleotide random UMIs that the cDNA was made. TCRdb reprocessed the 5' RACE reads via MiXCR and lists one record per CDR3 protein. The sample holds 55,000 to 75,000 distinct CDR3 sequences; roughly 4.9% are singletons and the top ten take about 5.3%. Study outcomes and limitations: Private repertoires in all groups were suggested by the finding that expanded clones across subjects shared no CDR3 amino acid sequences. When grouped phylogenetically, the repertoires of 18 of the 34 multiple sclerosis patients fell together in one related-CDR3 cluster, which is a possible signature.

Ten or more counts support this clonotype. The antigen remains unidentified. This CDR3 has 16 amino acids. Germline V gene data show CDR1 as SGHRS and CDR2 as YFSETQ. Trimming removed 4 bases from V and 0 bases from J, with 16 bases in between. Sequencing input: PBMCs. The receptor was derived from a human donor with multiple sclerosis. The donor label of this sample is uncertain. The gene calls are TRBV5-1 and TRBJ1-1; D unclear. CDR3 sequence: CASSDDRVGLNTEAFF. CDR3 DNA sequence: TGCGCCAGCAGCGACGACCGAGTGGGGTTGAACACTGAAGCTTTCTTT.